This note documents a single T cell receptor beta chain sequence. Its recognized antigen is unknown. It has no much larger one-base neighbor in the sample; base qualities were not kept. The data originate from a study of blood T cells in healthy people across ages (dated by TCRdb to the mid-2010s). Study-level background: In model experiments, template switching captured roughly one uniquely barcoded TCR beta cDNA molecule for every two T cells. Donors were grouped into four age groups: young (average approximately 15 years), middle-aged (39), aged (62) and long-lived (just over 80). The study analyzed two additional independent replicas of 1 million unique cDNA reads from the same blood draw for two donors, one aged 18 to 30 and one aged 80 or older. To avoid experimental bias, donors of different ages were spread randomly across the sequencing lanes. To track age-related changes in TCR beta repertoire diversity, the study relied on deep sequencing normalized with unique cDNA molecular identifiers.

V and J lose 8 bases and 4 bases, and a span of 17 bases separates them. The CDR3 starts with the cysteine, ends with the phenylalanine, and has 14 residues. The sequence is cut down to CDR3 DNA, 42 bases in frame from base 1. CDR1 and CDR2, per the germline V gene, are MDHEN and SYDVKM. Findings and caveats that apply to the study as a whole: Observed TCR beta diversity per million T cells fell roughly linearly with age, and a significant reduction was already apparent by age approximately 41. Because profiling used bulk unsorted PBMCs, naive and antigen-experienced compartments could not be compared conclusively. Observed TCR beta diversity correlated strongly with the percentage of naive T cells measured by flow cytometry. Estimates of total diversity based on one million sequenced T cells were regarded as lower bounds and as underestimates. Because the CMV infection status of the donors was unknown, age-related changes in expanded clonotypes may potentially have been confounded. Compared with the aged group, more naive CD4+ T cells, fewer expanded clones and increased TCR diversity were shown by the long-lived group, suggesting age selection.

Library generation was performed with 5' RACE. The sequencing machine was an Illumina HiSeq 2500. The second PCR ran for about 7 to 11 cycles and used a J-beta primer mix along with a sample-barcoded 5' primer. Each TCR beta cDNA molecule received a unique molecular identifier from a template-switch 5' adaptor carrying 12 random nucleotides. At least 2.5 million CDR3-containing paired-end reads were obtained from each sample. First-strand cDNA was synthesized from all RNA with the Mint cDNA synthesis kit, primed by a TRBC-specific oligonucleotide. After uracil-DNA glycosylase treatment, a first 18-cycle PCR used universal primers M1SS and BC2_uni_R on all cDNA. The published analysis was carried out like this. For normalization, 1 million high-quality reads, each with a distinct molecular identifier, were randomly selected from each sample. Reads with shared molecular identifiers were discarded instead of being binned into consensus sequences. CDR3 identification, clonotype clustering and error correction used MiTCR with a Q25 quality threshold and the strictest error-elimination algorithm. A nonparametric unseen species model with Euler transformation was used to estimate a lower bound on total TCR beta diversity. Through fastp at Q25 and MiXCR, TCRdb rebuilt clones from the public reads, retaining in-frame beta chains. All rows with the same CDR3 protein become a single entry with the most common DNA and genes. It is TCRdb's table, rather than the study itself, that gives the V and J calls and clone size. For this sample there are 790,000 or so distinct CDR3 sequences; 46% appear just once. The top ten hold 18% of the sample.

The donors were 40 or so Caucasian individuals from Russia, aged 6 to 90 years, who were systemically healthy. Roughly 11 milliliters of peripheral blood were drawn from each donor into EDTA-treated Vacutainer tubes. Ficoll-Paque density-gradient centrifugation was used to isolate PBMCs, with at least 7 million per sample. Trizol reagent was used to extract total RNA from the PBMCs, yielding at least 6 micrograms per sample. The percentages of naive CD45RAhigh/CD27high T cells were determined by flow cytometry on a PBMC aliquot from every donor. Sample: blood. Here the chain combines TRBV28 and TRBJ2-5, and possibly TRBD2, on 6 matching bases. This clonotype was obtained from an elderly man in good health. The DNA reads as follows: TGTGCCAGCGCCACAAGGGGAGGTTTAGAGACCCAGTACTTC. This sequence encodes CASATRGGLETQYF.